The rows below give T cell receptor beta chains drawn from one sample of a study of breast tumors, draining lymph nodes, adjacent tissues. TCRdb re-called the multiplex PCR reads with MiXCR, one entry per CDR3 protein. This table holds roughly 21,000 distinct CDR3 sequences, approximately 51% found once. Material for sequencing was breast tumor tissue. These TCRs come from a female donor with breast cancer. Some clones in this sample may be carry-over from other donors' samples. CDR3s leave out the opening cysteine and the closing phenylalanine or tryptophan. Each record gives: V gene, CDR3 protein.

TRBV6-6,ASSPTRTNEKLF
TRBV5-1,ASSLGLADHEQF
TRBV7-3,ASSARLAGDGTDTQY
TRBV10-3,ATTYSGELF
TRBV5-1,ASSRVSSYNEQF
TRBV7-9,ASSLVWSGYGYT
TRBV6-4,ASSALAGRTHTQY
TRBV5-1,ASSLASGGSGNTMY
TRBV7-8,ASSNLMTSGYYEQY
TRBV11-2,ASSFSGDTGELF
TRBV7-2,ASSFSGRAWEQY
TRBV5-1,ASSLTANIGELF
TRBV5-1,ASRMGGSPLH
TRBV28,ASSSRTSGRAFNIQY
TRBV7-8,ASSPTIYGTSGTEQF
TRBV19,ASAVTGQEAQY
TRBV29-1,SVEGPGQGDSYEQY
TRBV6-5,ASSYSRREGTFGQETQY
TRBV15,ATSILAGTYNEQF
TRBV20-1,SAEGLAGGQTDTQY
TRBV12-3/TRBV12-4,ASSFGRITGELF
TRBV9,ASSNRVGGGETQY
TRBV7-2,ASSSLGHEQY
TRBV27,ASSLSTIPKAYEQY
TRBV24-1,ATSDTDREAGELF
TRBV30,AWAPGVADTQY
TRBV28,ASSVEQGFGNTIY